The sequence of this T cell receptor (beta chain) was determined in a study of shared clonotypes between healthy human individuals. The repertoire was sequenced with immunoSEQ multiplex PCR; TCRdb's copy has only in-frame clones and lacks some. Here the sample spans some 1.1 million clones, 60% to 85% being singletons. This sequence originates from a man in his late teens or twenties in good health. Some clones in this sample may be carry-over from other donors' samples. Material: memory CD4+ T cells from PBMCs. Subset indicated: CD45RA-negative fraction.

The chain's CDR3 is CASSTTTSGRADTQYF. CDR3 bases: TGTGCCAGCAGCACCACGACTAGCGGGAGGGCAGATACGCAGTATTTT. The chain couples TRBV7-9 to TRBJ2-3; 14 nucleotides agree with TRBD2. Per germline, CDR1 SEHNR and CDR2 FQNEAQ (reference sequence). This CDR3 is 16 amino acids long. Germline trimming cut 5 bases from V and 4 bases from J; bases unmatched to any gene: 5.